Listed below are T cell receptor beta chains from one sample, sequenced in a study of blood T cell repertoires in COVID-19. TCRdb's table, derived via immunoSEQ multiplex PCR, lists solely in-frame clones and lacks some. Of 250,000 to 300,000 clones in the sample, around 85% were seen once. Sequenced material: PBMCs or T cells enriched from blood (not recorded which). Receptor source: a woman aged 50 to 60 who had recovered from COVID-19. Both conserved end residues are trimmed from each CDR3. Fields, in order: D gene, V gene, CDR3 protein. A D gene is named only where the DNA matches it firmly.

d_gene: TRBD2; v_gene: TRBV23-1; CDR3aa: ASSLKAPSGNYNEQF
d_gene: -; v_gene: TRBV5-1; CDR3aa: ASSLRSGFYEQY
d_gene: TRBD1; v_gene: TRBV5-8; CDR3aa: ASSLKGQGGKLF
d_gene: -; v_gene: TRBV20-1; CDR3aa: SASLPDTQY
d_gene: TRBD1; v_gene: TRBV10-3; CDR3aa: AIRDRGYEQF
d_gene: -; v_gene: TRBV15; CDR3aa: ATSSVGQTPRSGANVLT
d_gene: -; v_gene: TRBV10-3; CDR3aa: AISEGGGSSNQPQH
d_gene: -; v_gene: TRBV28; CDR3aa: ASSRPLKGAPRYEQY
d_gene: -; v_gene: TRBV2; CDR3aa: ASSRQITSEQY
d_gene: -; v_gene: TRBV5-5; CDR3aa: ASSFGTANYGYT
d_gene: -; v_gene: TRBV29-1; CDR3aa: SVQVKIGELF
d_gene: TRBD2; v_gene: TRBV5-1; CDR3aa: ASSLGAGVAYEQY
d_gene: -; v_gene: TRBV7-9; CDR3aa: ASSLGDGSPLH
d_gene: -; v_gene: TRBV4-1; CDR3aa: ASSQDSRGNTGELF
d_gene: TRBD2; v_gene: TRBV4-2; CDR3aa: ASSQEYRDSGAYEQY
d_gene: TRBD1; v_gene: TRBV6-5; CDR3aa: ASVVGGSSYEQY